The rows below give T cell receptor beta chains drawn from one sample of a study of monozygotic twins with inflammatory bowel disease. TCRdb reanalyzed the 5' RACE reads and collapses them to one entry per CDR3 protein, without DNA. The sample table sets out roughly 330,000 distinct CDR3 sequences. The sequenced material came from blood. The receptors originated from a human donor with ulcerative colitis or Crohn's disease, or a healthy co-twin of an affected twin (not recorded which). CDR3s include the opening cysteine and the closing phenylalanine or tryptophan. Each record gives: V gene, CDR3 length, J gene, CDR3 protein.

TRBV28	12	TRBJ1-2	CASSLWGAGYTF
TRBV5-5	16	TRBJ2-3	CASRPSGGTRTDTQYF
TRBV24-1	12	TRBJ2-1	CATSGTENEQFF
TRBV28	16	TRBJ2-2	CASRPGTSGNTGELFF
TRBV4-3	17	TRBJ2-2	CASSQKLAGSDTGELFF
TRBV6-1	15	TRBJ2-1	CASRPRDRDGYEQFF
TRBV12-3/TRBV12-4	13	TRBJ2-1	CATTLAGAGEQFF
TRBV11-2	15	TRBJ1-6	CASSKTGPRDSPLHF
TRBV5-1	15	TRBJ2-6	CASSFSPSGANVLTF
TRBV20-1	15	TRBJ1-3	CSASRPGMSGNTIYF
TRBV7-8	18	TRBJ1-2	CASSSNPSPGQGIYGYTF
TRBV5-1	12	TRBJ2-4	CASSYIGNIQYF
TRBV12-3/TRBV12-4	14	TRBJ1-5	CASSFAGALQPQHF
TRBV18	12	TRBJ2-5	CASSPLGETQYF
TRBV4-3	17	TRBJ1-6	CASSPHQGARRNSPLHF
TRBV15	15	TRBJ1-4	CATSRVRAANEKLFF
TRBV20-1	11	TRBJ2-1	CSARIGGQQFF
TRBV7-9	15	TRBJ1-5	CASSFTGGLDQPQHF
TRBV4-1	17	TRBJ2-2	CASSQAGQPPNTGELFF
TRBV5-1	14	TRBJ2-3	CASSRGWSTDTQYF
TRBV7-2	17	TRBJ2-6	CASSTTGGRSGANVLTF
TRBV7-2	12	TRBJ2-3	CASSARWDTQYF
TRBV12-3/TRBV12-4	14	TRBJ1-1	CASSDTGGNTEAFF
TRBV15	13	TRBJ1-2	CATSRDTSFGYTF
TRBV7-2	14	TRBJ2-4	CASSLDLAKNIQYF
TRBV28	14	TRBJ1-5	CATRIRYSNQPQHF
TRBV29-1	13	TRBJ1-6	CSVGDSPSSALHF
TRBV28	14	TRBJ2-1	CASTGVGTYNEQFF
TRBV28	14	TRBJ1-1	CASSAVTLNTEAFF
TRBV12-3/TRBV12-4	13	TRBJ2-1	CASSLGSSYEQFF
TRBV19	14	TRBJ2-2	CASQGTLNTGELFF
TRBV20-1	13	TRBJ1-1	CSARVGRDTEAFF
TRBV4-2	16	TRBJ1-6	CASSQEFYREDSPLHF
TRBV25-1	16	TRBJ2-7	CASQEGGNRGAHEQYF
TRBV4-3	14	TRBJ2-1	CASSDRGYYNEQFF
TRBV7-2	14	TRBJ2-1	CASSRGPSSDEQFF
TRBV7-2	13	TRBJ2-1	CARRVAGGYEQFF
TRBV5-1	13	TRBJ2-7	CASSFGTTAEQYF
TRBV4-3	14	TRBJ2-7	CASSQDAGTYEQYF
TRBV5-1	13	TRBJ2-1	CASSLTGDNEQFF
TRBV30	16	TRBJ1-1	CAWSVNGGAVGTEAFF
TRBV4-3	15	TRBJ2-1	CASSQEEGRNNEQFF
TRBV5-1	14	TRBJ2-3	CASSISPPTDTQYF
TRBV5-1	15	TRBJ2-1	CASSFSGGGYNEQFF
TRBV5-1	14	TRBJ2-5	CASSLTLPPRTQYF
TRBV6-2/TRBV6-3	15	TRBJ1-1	CASSYPQQSRVEAFF
TRBV18	14	TRBJ2-7	CASSPTSGSYEQYF
TRBV7-2	12	TRBJ2-5	CASSLVSGRGYF
TRBV6-1	15	TRBJ2-7	CASSPRPARTYEQYF
TRBV5-5	14	TRBJ2-7	CASSRTVTSYEQYF
TRBV5-1	14	TRBJ2-3	CASRDSSGTDTQYF
TRBV20-1	13	TRBJ1-4	CSARPTGGEKLFF
TRBV5-1	13	TRBJ2-1	CASSPYPGNEQFF